This entry lists 32 T cell receptor beta chains sequenced from one sample in a study of control samples from healthy donors and cancer patients. This table comes from immunoSEQ multiplex PCR, and its TCRdb copy is limited to in-frame clones, with some not included. Among 150,000 to 200,000 clones listed, approximately 91% were seen once. Sequenced input: blood. The origin of the receptors is a woman aged 40 to 50 in good health.

The V call is TRBV19, the J call TRBJ1-5; no clear D. The germline V gene encodes CDR1 LNHDA and CDR2 SQIVND (reference sequence). Trimming pared 5 bases from V and 10 bases from J, leaving 15 bases between. This CDR3 spans 13 amino acids. For the CDR3, the DNA is TGTGCCAGTAGTCTAACCAGCGGGCCACCCCAGCATTTT. Protein: CASSLTSGPPQHF.

The rearrangement links TRBV19 to TRBJ1-4, with 8 bases aligning to TRBD1. The CDR3 contains 16 residues. V lost 7 bases and J lost 0; bases outside the gene matches: 7. Germline CDR1 is LNHDA and CDR2 is SQIVND (reference sequence). As DNA, the CDR3 is TGTGCCAGTACCGGCAACAGGGGGACAACTAATGAAAAACTGTTTTTT. Amino acid sequence: CASTGNRGTTNEKLFF.

The genes are TRBV5-1 and TRBJ1-1; 9 bases line up with TRBD1. Trimming cost V 3 bases and J 1 base; bases outside gene matches: 7. CDR1 and CDR2 from the germline V gene are SGHRS and YFSETQ. The CDR3 contains 16 residues. The CDR3 loop reads CASSSRTGAPNTEAFF. The CDR3, as DNA: TGCGCCAGCAGCTCCCGGACAGGGGCCCCGAACACTGAAGCTTTCTTT.

The chain links TRBV3-1 (or the pseudogene TRBV3-2) to TRBJ1-1, with TRBD1 matching 7 bases. The J segment lost 3 bases and the V segment lost 5 bases, leaving 9 bases of the junction unmatched. The germline gives CDR1 LGHDT, CDR2 YNNKEL (reference sequence). The CDR3 length is 15 residues. CDR3 in DNA: TGTGCCAGCAGCTGGCCTGACAGGGACGACACTGAAGCTTTCTTT. Amino acid sequence: CASSWPDRDDTEAFF.

The CDR3 is CASSIENRGSGEQFF. The DNA of the CDR3 is TGTGCCAGTAGTATAGAAAACAGGGGGAGCGGTGAGCAGTTCTTC. The chain joins TRBV19 to TRBJ2-1, with 8 nucleotides matching TRBD1. The J segment lost 9 bases and the V segment lost 0 bases, leaving 7 bases of the junction unmatched. This CDR3 is 15 amino acids long. Germline V gives CDR1 LNHDA, CDR2 SQIVND (reference sequence).

The chain employs TRBV21-1 and TRBJ2-1. TRBV21-1 is labeled a pseudogene. The CDR3 has 16 residues. The CDR3 loop is CASSHGTGSSYNEQFF. CDR3 sequence (DNA): TGTGCCAGCAGCCATGGGACGGGGAGCTCCTACAATGAGCAGTTCTTC.

This clone was seen a few times. The chain joins TRBV21-1 to TRBJ1-1. TRBV21-1 is a pseudogene locus. This CDR3 region has 14 residues. CDR3 nucleotide sequence: TGTGCCAGCAGCAAGGGGGGAGGTGACACTGAAGCTTTCTTT. This translates into CASSKGGGDTEAFF.

The chain recombines TRBV18 with TRBJ2-1; 9 bases map to TRBD2. There are 17 residues in the CDR3. The V gene end was trimmed by 1 base and the J gene end by 7 bases; junction bases not matched to a gene: 11. The germline V gene has CDR1 KGHSH and CDR2 LQKENI. In nucleotides, the CDR3 is TGTGCCAGCTCACCACAAGCGGGGGGCCACGGAGGGAATGAGCAGTTCTTC. Its protein product is CASSPQAGGHGGNEQFF.

The rearrangement joins TRBV7-8 to TRBJ2-7; D not certain. CDR3 size: 15 residues. Germline loops: CDR1 SGHVS, CDR2 FQNEAQ. The V end was cut by 1 base, the J end by 0 bases, with 10 bases between. The CDR3 DNA reads TGTGCCAGCAGCTTAGGTGGCACCACCTCCTACGAGCAGTACTTC. Amino acids: CASSLGGTTSYEQYF. Variable domain in full (rest from reference TRBV7-8 and TRBJ2-7): GAGVSQSPRYKVAKRGQDVALRCDPISGHVSLFWYQQALGQGPEFLTYFQNEAQLDKSGLPSDRFFAERPEGSVSTLKIQRTQQEDSAVYLCASSLGGTTSYEQYFGPGTRLTVT.

The V call is TRBV7-6, the J call TRBJ1-1; D uncertain. The length of the CDR3 is 14 residues. The germline gives CDR1 SGHVS, CDR2 FNYEAQ. V lost 1 base and J lost 4, with 10 bases in between. The CDR3 is CASSLVPEVTEAFF. CDR3 bases: TGTGCCAGCAGCTTAGTCCCAGAGGTCACTGAAGCTTTCTTT.

The chain joins TRBV5-1 to TRBJ2-2, with D uncertain. CDR1 SGHRS and CDR2 YFSETQ come from the germline V gene. The V end lost 1 base, the J end lost 4 bases, and 8 bases lay between the germline ends. The CDR3 loop spans 14 amino acids. CDR3 coding DNA: TGCGCCAGCAGCTTGCGCCAACTCACCGGGGAGCTGTTTTTT. Its protein is CASSLRQLTGELFF.

The CDR3, as DNA: TGTGCCAGCAGAAAGGACAGGGTTGTAGATGAGCAGTTCTTC. Translation: CASRKDRVVDEQFF. The chain joins TRBV6-6 to TRBJ2-1; TRBD1 matches 8 bases. The CDR3 length is 14 residues. V shed 6 bases and J 8 bases; nucleotides not matched to a gene: 9. Germline V gene sequence: CDR1 MNHNY, CDR2 SVGAGI (reference sequence).

The V gene is TRBV7-9, the J gene TRBJ1-2; D remains unclear. The V end was cut by 3 bases, the J end by 8 bases, with 13 bases between. CDR3 length equals 13 residues. Germline-derived CDR1 and CDR2 are SEHNR and FQNEAQ (reference sequence). The DNA of the CDR3 is TGTGCCAGCAGCTTTCAGGAGAGTTTAGGCTACACCTTC. Protein product: CASSFQESLGYTF.

The rearrangement uses TRBV2 and TRBJ1-4; D uncertain. The CDR3 sequence is 14 residues long. V was cut by 2 bases and J by 7 bases, with 11 bases left in between. The germline V gene encodes CDR1 SNHLY and CDR2 FYNNEI. CDR3 in DNA: TGTGCCAGCAGTGAATTGGACCGGGGTGAAAAACTGTTTTTT. This translates into CASSELDRGEKLFF.

V is TRBV2 and J is TRBJ2-2, with D unclear. Trimming pared 4 bases from V and 3 bases from J, leaving 6 bases between. The CDR3 length is 13 residues. Germline V gene lookup returns CDR1 SNHLY and CDR2 FYNNEI. In DNA, the CDR3 is TGTGCCAGCAGTGTTGAGGACACCGGGGAGCTGTTTTTT. Translating gives CASSVEDTGELFF. Full variable domain (outside the CDR3, taken from reference TRBV2 and TRBJ2-2): EPEVTQTPSHQVTQMGQEVILRCVPISNHLYFYWYRQILGQKVEFLVSFYNNEISEKSEIFDDQFSVERPDGSNFTLKIRSTKLEDSAMYFCASSVEDTGELFFGEGSRLTVL.

The chain joins TRBV10-1 to TRBJ2-1, with 8 bases fitting TRBD2. The V segment lost 2 bases and the J segment 3 bases; nucleotides outside the gene matches: 9. Per germline, CDR1 WNHNN and CDR2 SYGVQD (reference sequence). CDR3 length: 17 amino acids. In DNA form, the CDR3 reads TGCGCCAGCAGTGAGAGGTTCGGGGGGGGCGTCTACAATGAGCAGTTCTTC. Its protein is CASSERFGGGVYNEQFF.

This chain joins TRBV5-1 and TRBJ1-4; TRBD1 agrees at 10 bases. V lost 4 bases, J lost 6 bases, and 3 bases stayed unmatched. Germline V CDR1 and CDR2: SGHRS, YFSETQ. The CDR3 spans 14 residues. CDR3 nucleotides: TGCGCCAGCAGCGCGACAGGGGGCGATGAAAAACTGTTTTTT. This codes for CASSATGGDEKLFF. Complete variable domain (other parts from reference TRBV5-1 and TRBJ1-4): KAGVTQTPRYLIKTRGQQVTLSCSPISGHRSVSWYQQTPGQGLQFLFEYFSETQRNKGNFPGRFSGRQFSNSRSEMNVSTLELGDSALYLCASSATGGDEKLFFGSGTQLSVL.

The gene calls are TRBV5-1 and TRBJ2-1, with 9 positions matching TRBD1. This CDR3 is built from 14 residues. Trimming removed 3 bases from V and 7 bases from J; junction bases left unmatched: 5. Germline V lookup: CDR1 SGHRS, CDR2 YFSETQ. Here the CDR3 DNA reads TGCGCCAGCAGCTCACAGGGGGCAGGGAATGAGCAGTTCTTC. It codes for CASSSQGAGNEQFF.

This rearrangement joins TRBV19 to TRBJ2-2; 7 bases match TRBD1. CDR1 and CDR2 from the germline V gene are LNHDA and SQIVND (reference sequence). With 7 bases clipped from V and 5 bases from J, the junction kept 7 bases outside the gene matches. This CDR3 is 14 amino acids long. The CDR3 nucleotides are TGTGCCAGTACGAGGGACAGCCCTACCGGGGAGCTGTTTTTT. Residues: CASTRDSPTGELFF. Full variable domain (remainder filled in from reference TRBV19 and TRBJ2-2): DGGITQSPKYLFRKEGQNVTLSCEQNLNHDAMYWYRQDPGQGLRLIYYSQIVNDFQKGDIAEGYSVSREKKESFPLTVTSAQKNPTAFYLCASTRDSPTGELFFGEGSRLTVL.

This clone has only a few counts. This sequence joins TRBV5-4 and TRBJ2-7; D possibly uses TRBD1 or TRBD2 (5 bases each). The CDR3 is 12 residues long. Trimming stripped 4 bases from V and 3 bases from J, with 8 bases between. Germline CDR1 SGHNT, CDR2 YYREEE (reference sequence). Here the CDR3 DNA reads TGTGCCAGCAGCCGGGACCTCTACGAGCAGTACTTC. It is translated as CASSRDLYEQYF.

The rearrangement uses TRBV7-2 and TRBJ2-7; no firm D call. V was trimmed by 6 bases and J by 0 bases, leaving 9 bases between them. The CDR3 has 13 residues. CDR1 is SGHTA and CDR2 is FQGNSA in the germline V gene. The CDR3 nucleotides are TGTGCCAGCAGTCCCGAGTTCTCCTACGAGCAGTACTTC. Protein product: CASSPEFSYEQYF.

The J gene is TRBJ1-5, the V gene TRBV6-5; D unresolved. Germline lookup yields CDR1 MNHEY and CDR2 SVGAGI. V was cut by 0 bases and J by 5 bases, with 5 bases left in between. The CDR3 runs 13 residues. CDR3: CASSYSRYQPQHF. The CDR3, as DNA: TGTGCCAGCAGTTACTCCAGATATCAGCCCCAGCATTTT.

The chain is built from TRBV23-1 and TRBJ2-7; TRBD2 matches 7 bases. TRBV23-1 is filed as an ORF, its function uncertain. There are 15 residues in the CDR3. V lost 5 bases and J lost 2; bases outside the gene matches: 9. CDR3 sequence reads: CASSGLGRPTYEQYF. The DNA of the CDR3 is TGCGCCAGCAGTGGACTAGGCAGGCCCACCTACGAGCAGTACTTC.

This rearrangement joins TRBV19 to TRBJ2-7; D might be TRBD2 (6 bases). CDR1 and CDR2 (germline): LNHDA, SQIVND (reference sequence). The CDR3 sequence is 13 residues long. Trimming cost V 6 bases and J 3 bases, with 12 bases left between them. CDR3 DNA sequence: TGTGCCAGTAGCGCGGGACTCCTCTACGAGCAGTACTTC. Its protein product is CASSAGLLYEQYF.

The gene calls are TRBV3-1 (or the pseudogene TRBV3-2) and TRBJ2-7; tentatively, D is TRBD1 (6 bases). Germline CDR1 reads LGHDT; CDR2 reads YNNKEL (reference sequence). The CDR3 extends over 15 amino acids. Trimming left V 6 bases short and J 2 bases short, with 17 bases between. The CDR3 region is CASSLSQTGTYEQYF. For the CDR3, the DNA is TGTGCCAGCAGTCTTTCCCAGACAGGTACCTACGAGCAGTACTTC.

This rearrangement joins TRBV19 to TRBJ2-7; tentatively, D is TRBD1 (6 bases). The CDR3 extends over 12 amino acids. V was pared by 5 bases and J by 6 bases, with 11 bases between. CDR1 LNHDA and CDR2 SQIVND come from the germline V gene (reference sequence). CDR3 nucleotide sequence: TGTGCCAGTAGTCCAAACAGGGTCGAGCAGTACTTC. It translates to CASSPNRVEQYF.

The genes are TRBV5-5 and TRBJ2-1, with D perhaps being TRBD1 or TRBD2 (5 bases each). The germline V gene encodes CDR1 SGHKS and CDR2 YYEKEE (reference sequence). The CDR3 runs 15 residues. V was pared by 4 bases and J by 0 bases, with 11 bases between. For the CDR3, the DNA is TGTGCCAGCAGCAGGGACGGGAACTCCTACAATGAGCAGTTCTTC. Its translation: CASSRDGNSYNEQFF.

The V gene is TRBV11-2, the J gene TRBJ1-1; D is unclear. V dropped 0 bases and J dropped 5 bases, with 13 bases sitting between them. Germline V gene lookup returns CDR1 SGHAT and CDR2 FQNNGV. This CDR3 is 15 amino acids long. The CDR3 nucleotides read TGTGCCAGCAGCTTAGATCGGAGGGCCGGGACTGAAGCTTTCTTT. Protein: CASSLDRRAGTEAFF.

CDR3 protein: CASSATSNYHNEQFF. CDR3 bases: TGTGCCAGCAGCGCAACTAGTAATTATCACAATGAGCAGTTCTTC. V gene TRBV9 combines with J gene TRBJ2-1; D might be TRBD2 (5 bases). CDR1 is SGDLS and CDR2 is YYNGEE in the germline V gene. Trimming left V 3 bases short and J 5 bases short, with 15 bases between. The length of the CDR3 is 15 residues.

CDR3 sequence reads: CASSPQAGGRTGELFF. As DNA, the CDR3 is TGTGCCAGCTCACCCCAAGCCGGGGGCCGGACCGGGGAGCTGTTTTTT. The chain recombines TRBV18 with TRBJ2-2; possibly TRBD1 or TRBD2 for D (6 bases each). The CDR3 length is 16 residues. The V gene's germline CDR1 is KGHSH and CDR2 LQKENI. The ends were cut back, 3 bases at V and 5 bases at J, with 16 bases in the middle.

The rearrangement uses TRBV7-5 and TRBJ2-3; the table names TRBD1, a call not compared with the DNA. TRBV7-5 is classified as a pseudogene. This CDR3 has 16 amino acids. CDR3 nucleotides: TGTGCCAGAAGTCTTTCGGGACAAAGGTCCACAGATACGCAGTATTTT. It specifies CARSLSGQRSTDTQYF.

This chain uses TRBV28 with TRBJ1-2, with unresolved D. Germline loops: CDR1 MDHEN, CDR2 SYDVKM. The CDR3 totals 12 residues. The V end was cut by 2 bases, the J end by 10 bases, with 11 bases between. The DNA for the CDR3 is TGTGCCAGCAGTTTAGGAAGCGTGGTCTACACCTTC. Translation: CASSLGSVVYTF.